This is a list of T cell receptor beta chains from one sample in a study of PD-L1 blockade in urothelial cancer. The method was immunoSEQ multiplex PCR; TCRdb's version includes in-frame clones alone and lacks a portion of them. Among 55,000 to 70,000 clones listed, just over 85% were seen once. Here the sequenced sample was PBMCs, taken around atezolizumab (anti-PD-L1) treatment. The receptors stem from a man aged 45-60 years with urothelial cancer. Each CDR3 is given with its conserved first and last residue. A D gene is named only where the DNA matches it firmly. A row's size may be missing; if present it is once, few, many or a size class.

v_gene,d_gene,abundance,j_gene,CDR3nt,CDR3aa
TRBV5-1,TRBD1,.,TRBJ2-7,TGCGCCAGCAGCTTGTCGGGACAGGGGCTCGAGCAGTACTTC,CASSLSGQGLEQYF
TRBV5-4,.,.,TRBJ2-5,TGTGCCAGCAGCTTGGACCCGGGAGAGACCCAGTACTTC,CASSLDPGETQYF
TRBV7-2,TRBD2,.,TRBJ2-5,TGTGCCAGCAGCCGGGGGACTAGCGGGAGTGGGGAGACCCAGTACTTC,CASSRGTSGSGETQYF
TRBV5-8,TRBD2,.,TRBJ2-7,TGTGCCAGCAGCTTTTCAAGGACTAGCGGAGTGGGGCACGAGCAGTACTTC,CASSFSRTSGVGHEQYF
TRBV29-1,.,.,TRBJ2-5,TGCAGGAACGCTTTGGGGCTCAGCCATCAAGAGACCCAGTACTTC,CRNALGLSHQETQYF
TRBV6-5,.,once,TRBJ1-4,TGTGCCACCTCTTTGAGGGTGCGGAGTGAAAAACTGTTTTTT,CATSLRVRSEKLFF
TRBV5-4,.,.,TRBJ2-6,TGTGCCAGCAGCTTCGGAGGCTCCTCTGGGGCCAACGTCCTGACTTTC,CASSFGGSSGANVLTF
TRBV5-6,TRBD2,.,TRBJ2-3,TGTGCCAGCAGCAGAGGGACTAGCGGATACACAGATACGCAGTATTTT,CASSRGTSGYTDTQYF
TRBV7-9,TRBD2,.,TRBJ2-1,TGTGCCAGCAGACCTACCGGGACTAGCGGCACATGGCAGTTCTTC,CASRPTGTSGTWQFF
TRBV28,TRBD2,.,TRBJ2-7,TGTGCCAGCAGTCCTCTAGCGGGAGGTTCCTACGAGCAGTACTTC,CASSPLAGGSYEQYF
TRBV7-3,TRBD2,.,TRBJ2-3,TGTGCCAGCAGCTGGACTAGCGCAGATACGCAGTATTTT,CASSWTSADTQYF
TRBV7-9,TRBD1,.,TRBJ2-5,TGTGCCAGCGACCCCCCGGCCGGGACAGGGTATCAGTACTTC,CASDPPAGTGYQYF
TRBV2,TRBD1,.,TRBJ2-4,TGTGCCAGCAGTAGACAGGGATTAGCCAAAAACATTCAGTACTTC,CASSRQGLAKNIQYF
TRBV9,TRBD1,many,TRBJ2-7,TGTGCCAGCAGCGTCGGGACAGGGGGCTCCTCGGGCGAGCAGTACTTC,CASSVGTGGSSGEQYF
TRBV2,.,few,TRBJ2-1,TGTGCCAGCAGTGAAATAGGACTGAGCTACAATGAGCAGTTCTTC,CASSEIGLSYNEQFF
TRBV5-1,.,.,TRBJ2-3,TGCGCCAGCAGCTTTGCCAGGGAGGCAGATACGCAGTATTTT,CASSFAREADTQYF
TRBV6-1,.,.,TRBJ1-2,TGTGCCAGCAGTGAACCAGCTAACTATGGCTACACCTTC,CASSEPANYGYTF
TRBV27,TRBD1,.,TRBJ1-5,TGTGCCAGCAAATTTACGGACAGGAGAATCAATCAGCCCCAGCATTTT,CASKFTDRRINQPQHF
TRBV6-1,.,.,TRBJ2-7,TGTGCCAGCAGTCTCCCGGGAACAACCTACGAGCAGTACTTC,CASSLPGTTYEQYF
TRBV10-3,.,.,TRBJ2-2,TGTGCCATTCGGGGTCGCACCGGGGAGCTGTTTTTT,CAIRGRTGELFF
TRBV2,TRBD1,.,TRBJ1-2,TGTGCCAGCACTAGGGACAGGGACTTCTATGGCTACACCTTC,CASTRDRDFYGYTF
TRBV4-1,.,few,TRBJ1-1,TGCGCCAGCAGCCAAACTCTGGACAAGGCCTATGAAGCTTTCTTT,CASSQTLDKAYEAFF
TRBV6-5,TRBD1,.,TRBJ2-7,TGTGCCAGCAGTCCCGACAGGGGCCAGTACGAGCAGTACTTC,CASSPDRGQYEQYF
TRBV6-6,.,.,TRBJ1-2,TGTGCCAGCAGTTATGGGAGGAACAACTATGGCTACACCTTC,CASSYGRNNYGYTF
TRBV28,.,.,TRBJ2-7,TGTGCCAGCACCACTCCTGCCGGGGCCTACGAGCAGTACTTC,CASTTPAGAYEQYF
TRBV9,.,.,TRBJ1-2,TGTGCCAGCACAGGTGCTAACTATGGCTACACCTTC,CASTGANYGYTF
TRBV27,TRBD1,once,TRBJ1-1,TGTGCCAGCAGTCTCCTGACAGGGATGAACACTGAAGCTTTCTTT,CASSLLTGMNTEAFF
TRBV28,.,.,TRBJ1-1,TGTGCCAGCAGTTTACCCAGTACGGAGGTTGCTTTCTTT,CASSLPSTEVAFF
TRBV11-1,TRBD2,few,TRBJ2-1,TGTGCCAGCAGCCTCACTAGCGGATCTTACAATGAGCAGTTCTTC,CASSLTSGSYNEQFF
TRBV28,.,.,TRBJ1-2,TGTGCCAGCACCCAGACAGCCAACTATGGCTACACCTTC,CASTQTANYGYTF
TRBV5-4,TRBD1,once,TRBJ1-4,TGTGCCAGCACCAGGGACAGGGGCGACGAAAAACTGTTTTTT,CASTRDRGDEKLFF
TRBV7-3,TRBD2,.,TRBJ2-1,TGTGCCAGCAGGGTCACTAGCGGGAGTTCCGATGAGCAGTTCTTC,CASRVTSGSSDEQFF
TRBV7-7,TRBD2,.,TRBJ2-3,TGTGCTAGCAGCCCGGGACTAGCGGGAGGGCATACGCAGTATTTT,CASSPGLAGGHTQYF
TRBV27,.,.,TRBJ1-4,TGTGCCAGCAGTCGGTTGAGGGGGTCACTCTCAACTAATGAAAAACTGTTTTTT,CASSRLRGSLSTNEKLFF
TRBV5-1,.,.,TRBJ1-4,TGCGCCAGCAGCTTGTGGCAGGATAATGAAAAACTGTTTTTT,CASSLWQDNEKLFF
TRBV5-4,.,.,TRBJ2-7,TGTGCCAGCAGCCTCGCGGGGCCTTCCTACGAGCAGTACTTC,CASSLAGPSYEQYF
TRBV6-5,.,few,TRBJ1-1,TGTGCCAGCAGTACCCTGAACAGGAACACTGAAGCTTTCTTT,CASSTLNRNTEAFF
TRBV7-9,TRBD1,.,TRBJ1-5,TGTGCCAGCAGCACGGACAGGGTAGGTCAGCCCCAGCATTTT,CASSTDRVGQPQHF
TRBV27,.,.,TRBJ1-6,TGTGCCAGCTCCCACAGGCCCCCCTATAATTCACCCCTCCACTTT,CASSHRPPYNSPLHF
TRBV19,.,once,TRBJ2-7,TGTGCCAGTAGTATGACTTTCACTCTGGGTGAGCAGTACTTC,CASSMTFTLGEQYF
TRBV7-8,.,.,TRBJ2-7,TGTGCCAGCAGCTTAGCGTCACAGGGTCTCGGCGAGCAGTACTTC,CASSLASQGLGEQYF
TRBV27,.,.,TRBJ1-2,TGTGCCAGCAGTTTGCGTGGAGGGATGGGCTACACCTTC,CASSLRGGMGYTF
TRBV4-2,.,.,TRBJ2-1,TGTGCCAGCAGCCTGAACCTAGGACTCTACAATGAGCAGTTCTTC,CASSLNLGLYNEQFF
TRBV11-2,.,.,TRBJ2-7,TGTGCCAGCAGCCTCGATCGGGACTCAGCCTACGAGCAGTACTTC,CASSLDRDSAYEQYF
TRBV14,TRBD1,.,TRBJ2-4,TGTGCCAGCAGCCAAGGGACAGGGGTTGCACCCGCACACGAGATAGCCAAAAACATTCAGTACTTC,CASSQGTGVAPAHEIAKNIQYF
TRBV6-5,.,.,TRBJ2-2,TGTGCCAGCAGTTACGAACAGGGCGTCGGGGAGCTGTTTTTT,CASSYEQGVGELFF
TRBV9,.,.,TRBJ1-4,TGTGCCAGCAGCGCCGGACAGTCAGTACGAATAATGGAAAAACTGTTTTTT,CASSAGQSVRIMEKLFF
TRBV5-1,.,.,TRBJ1-4,TGCGCCAGCAGCCCAGGACAGCCGAATGAAAAACTGTTTTTT,CASSPGQPNEKLFF
TRBV7-3,.,once,TRBJ2-3,TGTGCCAGCAGCTCATCAGACTTAGGCACAGATACGCAGTATTTT,CASSSSDLGTDTQYF
TRBV7-2,TRBD2,.,TRBJ2-7,TGTGCCAGCAGCTTCGCCGGGGGGGACTCCTACGAGCAGTACTTC,CASSFAGGDSYEQYF
TRBV30,TRBD1,few,TRBJ2-7,TGTGCCTCCCGGGACAGGGGAGTCGAGCAGTACTTC,CASRDRGVEQYF
TRBV5-4,TRBD2,few,TRBJ2-3,TGTGCCAGCAGCTTGCCCAGCGGGAGCATGAATACGCAGTATTTT,CASSLPSGSMNTQYF
TRBV19,.,.,TRBJ2-5,TGTGCCAGTAGTCCTAACCTCCTCGAGACCCAGTACTTC,CASSPNLLETQYF
TRBV6-6,.,.,TRBJ2-7,TGTGCCAGCAGTTTCGGGTCCGATCCTTACGAGCAGTACTTC,CASSFGSDPYEQYF
TRBV28,TRBD1,.,TRBJ1-2,TGTGCCAGCAACCGAGTTCGGACAGGGACGTATGGCTACACCTTC,CASNRVRTGTYGYTF
TRBV28,.,.,TRBJ1-2,TGTGCCAGCAGTTTTCAGGGTCGTTATGGCTACACCTTC,CASSFQGRYGYTF
TRBV5-6,.,.,TRBJ2-7,TGTGCCAGCAGCTTGGGCCCACCCAACTATGGTTTCGCAACCTACGAGCAGTACTTC,CASSLGPPNYGFATYEQYF
TRBV28,.,few,TRBJ1-2,TGTGCCAGCAGTTCTCAGGGGCATGGCTACACCTTC,CASSSQGHGYTF
TRBV5-1,.,.,TRBJ2-2,TGCGCCAGCAGCTTCCTTCTCGGGACCGGGGAGCTGTTTTTT,CASSFLLGTGELFF
TRBV9,TRBD1,.,TRBJ2-7,TGTGCCAGCAGCGTTGCCGGGACAGGAGAGAGGGAGCAGTACTTC,CASSVAGTGEREQYF